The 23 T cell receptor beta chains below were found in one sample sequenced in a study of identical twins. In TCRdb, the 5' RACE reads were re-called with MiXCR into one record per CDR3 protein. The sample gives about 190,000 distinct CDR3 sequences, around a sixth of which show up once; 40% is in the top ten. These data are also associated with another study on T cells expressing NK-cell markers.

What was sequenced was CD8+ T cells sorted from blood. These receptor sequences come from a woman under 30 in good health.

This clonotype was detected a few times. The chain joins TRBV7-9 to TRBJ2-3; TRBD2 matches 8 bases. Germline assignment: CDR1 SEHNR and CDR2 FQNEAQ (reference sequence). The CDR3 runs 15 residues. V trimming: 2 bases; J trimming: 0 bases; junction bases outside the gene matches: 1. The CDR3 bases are TGTGCCAGCAGCTTAAGCGGGAGAAGCACAGATACGCAGTATTTT. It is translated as CASSLSGRSTDTQYF. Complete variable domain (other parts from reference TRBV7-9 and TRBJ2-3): DTGVSQNPRHKITKRGQNVTFRCDPISEHNRLYWYRQTLGQGPEFLTYFQNEAQLEKSRLLSDRFSAERPKGSFSTLEIQRTEQGDSAMYLCASSLSGRSTDTQYFGPGTRLTVL.

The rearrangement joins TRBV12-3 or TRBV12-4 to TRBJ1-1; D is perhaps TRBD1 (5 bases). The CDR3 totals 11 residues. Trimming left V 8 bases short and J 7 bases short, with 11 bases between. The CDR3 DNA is TGTGCCAGCGGACAAATGATTGAAGCTTTCTTT. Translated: CASGQMIEAFF.

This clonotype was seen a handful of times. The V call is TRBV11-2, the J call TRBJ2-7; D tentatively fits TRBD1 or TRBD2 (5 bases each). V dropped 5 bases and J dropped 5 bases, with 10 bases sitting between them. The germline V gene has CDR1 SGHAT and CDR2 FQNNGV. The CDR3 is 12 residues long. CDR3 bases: TGTGCCAGCAGCCAAGGGACCGACGAGCAGTACTTC. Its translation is CASSQGTDEQYF.

The DNA for the CDR3 is TGCAGTGCTAGCGACAGCCTGGAGGGAAGGCAGTACTTC. Its translation is CSASDSLEGRQYF. This chain uses TRBV20-1 with TRBJ2-7, with a tentative D call TRBD2 (6 bases). The CDR3 covers 13 residues. Trimming stripped 3 bases from V and 9 bases from J, with 18 bases between. Germline CDR1 is DFQATT and CDR2 is SNEGSKA (reference sequence).

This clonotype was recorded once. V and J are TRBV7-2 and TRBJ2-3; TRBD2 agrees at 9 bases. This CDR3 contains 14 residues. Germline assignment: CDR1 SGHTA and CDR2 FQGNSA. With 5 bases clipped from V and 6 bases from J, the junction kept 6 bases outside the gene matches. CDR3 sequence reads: CASSGGGALDTQYF. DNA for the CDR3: TGTGCCAGCAGCGGCGGGGGGGCCCTGGATACGCAGTATTTT.

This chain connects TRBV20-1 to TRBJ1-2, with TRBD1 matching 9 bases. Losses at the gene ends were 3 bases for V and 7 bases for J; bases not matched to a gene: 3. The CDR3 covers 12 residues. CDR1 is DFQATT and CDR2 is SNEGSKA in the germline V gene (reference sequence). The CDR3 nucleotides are TGCAGTGCTAGTGGGACAGGGAGTGGCTACACCTTC. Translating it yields CSASGTGSGYTF.

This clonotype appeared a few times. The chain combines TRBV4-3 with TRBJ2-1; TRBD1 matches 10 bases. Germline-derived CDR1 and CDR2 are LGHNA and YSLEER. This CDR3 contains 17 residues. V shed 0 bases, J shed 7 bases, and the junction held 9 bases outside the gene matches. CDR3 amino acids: CASSQDFGDRGVNEQFF. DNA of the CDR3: TGCGCCAGCAGCCAAGATTTTGGGGACAGGGGAGTGAATGAGCAGTTCTTC.

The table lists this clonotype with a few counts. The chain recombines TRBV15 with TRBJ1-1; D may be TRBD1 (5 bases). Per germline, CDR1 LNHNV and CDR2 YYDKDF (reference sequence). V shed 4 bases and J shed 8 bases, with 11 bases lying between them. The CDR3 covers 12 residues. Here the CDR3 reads CATSTQGAEAFF. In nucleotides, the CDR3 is TGTGCCACCAGCACTCAGGGTGCGGAAGCTTTCTTT.

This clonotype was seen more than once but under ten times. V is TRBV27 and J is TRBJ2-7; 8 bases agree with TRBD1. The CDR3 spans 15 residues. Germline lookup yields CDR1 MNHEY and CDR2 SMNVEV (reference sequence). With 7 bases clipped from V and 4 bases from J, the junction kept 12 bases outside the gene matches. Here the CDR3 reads CASKLGGRGQYEQYF. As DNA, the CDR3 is TGTGCCAGCAAATTAGGTGGCAGGGGGCAATACGAGCAGTACTTC.

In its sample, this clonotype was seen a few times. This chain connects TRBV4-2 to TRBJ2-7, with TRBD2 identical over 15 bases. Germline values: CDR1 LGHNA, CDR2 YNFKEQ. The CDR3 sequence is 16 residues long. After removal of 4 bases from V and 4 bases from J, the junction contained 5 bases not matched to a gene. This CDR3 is CASSPRTSGGGYEQYF. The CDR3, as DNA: TGTGCCAGCAGCCCGCGGACTAGCGGGGGGGGGTACGAGCAGTACTTC.

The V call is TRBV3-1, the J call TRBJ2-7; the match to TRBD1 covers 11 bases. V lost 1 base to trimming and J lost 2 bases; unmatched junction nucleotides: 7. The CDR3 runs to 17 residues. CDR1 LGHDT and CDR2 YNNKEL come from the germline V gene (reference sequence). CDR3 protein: CASSQAPWTGGTYEQYF. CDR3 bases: TGTGCCAGCAGCCAAGCTCCTTGGACAGGGGGCACCTACGAGCAGTACTTC.

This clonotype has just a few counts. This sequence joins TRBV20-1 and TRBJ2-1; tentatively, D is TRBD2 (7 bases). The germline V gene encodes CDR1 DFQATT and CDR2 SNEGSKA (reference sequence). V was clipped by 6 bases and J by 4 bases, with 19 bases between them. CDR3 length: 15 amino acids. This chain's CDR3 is CSAPGALAAYNEQFF. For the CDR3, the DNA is TGCAGTGCGCCAGGGGCCCTAGCGGCTTACAATGAGCAGTTCTTC.

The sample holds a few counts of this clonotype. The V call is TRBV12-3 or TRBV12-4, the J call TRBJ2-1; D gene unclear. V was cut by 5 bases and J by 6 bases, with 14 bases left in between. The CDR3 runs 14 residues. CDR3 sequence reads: CASSPSTGINEQFF. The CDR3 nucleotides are TGTGCCAGCAGTCCATCTACGGGTATCAATGAGCAGTTCTTC.

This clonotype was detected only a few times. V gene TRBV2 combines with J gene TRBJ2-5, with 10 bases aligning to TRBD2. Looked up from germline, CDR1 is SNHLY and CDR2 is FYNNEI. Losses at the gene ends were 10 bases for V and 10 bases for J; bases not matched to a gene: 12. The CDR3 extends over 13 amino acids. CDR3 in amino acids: CATYLAGVGNQYF. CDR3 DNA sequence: TGTGCCACTTACCTAGCGGGAGTCGGGAACCAGTACTTC.

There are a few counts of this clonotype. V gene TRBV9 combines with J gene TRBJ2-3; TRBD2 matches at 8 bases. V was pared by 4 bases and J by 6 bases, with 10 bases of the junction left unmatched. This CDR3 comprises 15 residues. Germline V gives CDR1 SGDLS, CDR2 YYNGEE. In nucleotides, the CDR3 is TGTGCCAGCAGCACAAGCGGGGGCCCTTTTGATACGCAGTATTTT. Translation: CASSTSGGPFDTQYF.

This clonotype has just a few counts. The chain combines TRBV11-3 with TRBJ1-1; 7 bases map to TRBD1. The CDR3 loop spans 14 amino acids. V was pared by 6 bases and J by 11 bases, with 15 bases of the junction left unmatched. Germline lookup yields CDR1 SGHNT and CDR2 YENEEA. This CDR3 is CASRLQGGELGAFF. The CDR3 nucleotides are TGTGCCAGCAGACTCCAGGGGGGGGAATTGGGGGCTTTCTTT.

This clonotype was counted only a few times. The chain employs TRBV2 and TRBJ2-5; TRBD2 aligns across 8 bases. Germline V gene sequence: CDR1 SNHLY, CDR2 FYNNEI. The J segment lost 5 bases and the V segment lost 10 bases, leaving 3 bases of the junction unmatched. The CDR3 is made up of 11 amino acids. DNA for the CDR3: TGTGCCATCGGGACTAGGGAGACCCAGTACTTC. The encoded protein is CAIGTRETQYF.

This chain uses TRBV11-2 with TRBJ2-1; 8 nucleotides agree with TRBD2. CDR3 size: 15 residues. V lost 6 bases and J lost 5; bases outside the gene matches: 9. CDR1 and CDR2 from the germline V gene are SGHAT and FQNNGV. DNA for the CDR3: TGTGCCAGCAGTCAGCCGGGGGGGCTGAACAATGAGCAGTTCTTC. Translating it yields CASSQPGGLNNEQFF. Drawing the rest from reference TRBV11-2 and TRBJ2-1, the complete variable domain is EAGVAQSPRYKIIEKRQSVAFWCNPISGHATLYWYQQILGQGPKLLIQFQNNGVVDDSQLPKDRFSAERLKGVDSTLKIQPAKLEDSAVYLCASSQPGGLNNEQFFGPGTRLTVL.

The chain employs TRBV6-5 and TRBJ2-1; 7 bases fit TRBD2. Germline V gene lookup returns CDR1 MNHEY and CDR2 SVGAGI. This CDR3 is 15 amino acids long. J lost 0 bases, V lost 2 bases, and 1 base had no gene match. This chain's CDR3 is CASSYRTSSYNEQFF. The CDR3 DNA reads TGTGCCAGCAGTTACAGGACTAGCTCCTACAATGAGCAGTTCTTC.

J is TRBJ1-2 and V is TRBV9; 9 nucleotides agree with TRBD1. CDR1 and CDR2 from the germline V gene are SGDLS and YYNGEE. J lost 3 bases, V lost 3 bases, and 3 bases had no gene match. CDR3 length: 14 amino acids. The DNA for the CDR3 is TGTGCCAGCAGCGAGGGGGACAGGGACTATGGCTACACCTTC. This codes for CASSEGDRDYGYTF.

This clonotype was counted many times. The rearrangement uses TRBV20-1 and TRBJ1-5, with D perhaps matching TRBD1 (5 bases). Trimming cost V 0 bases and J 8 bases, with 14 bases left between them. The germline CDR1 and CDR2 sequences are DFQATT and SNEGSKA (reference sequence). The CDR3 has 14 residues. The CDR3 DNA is TGCAGTGCTAGAGACCAGACAGATTGGGAGCCCCAGCATTTT. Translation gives CSARDQTDWEPQHF.

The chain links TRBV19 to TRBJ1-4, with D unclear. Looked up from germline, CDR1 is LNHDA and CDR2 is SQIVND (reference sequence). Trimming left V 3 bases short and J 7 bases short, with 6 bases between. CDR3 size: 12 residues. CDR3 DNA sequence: TGTGCCAGTAGTATTGGTGGTGAAAAACTGTTTTTT. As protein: CASSIGGEKLFF.

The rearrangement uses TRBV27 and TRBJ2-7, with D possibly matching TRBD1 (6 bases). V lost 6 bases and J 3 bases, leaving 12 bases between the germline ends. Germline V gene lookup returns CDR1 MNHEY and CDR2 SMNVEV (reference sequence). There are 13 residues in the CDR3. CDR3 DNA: TGTGCCAGCAGCAAAGGGGGTTTCTACGAGCAGTACTTC. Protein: CASSKGGFYEQYF.